This entry concerns a single T cell receptor beta chain. Its cognate antigen is unknown. V was pared by 5 bases and J by 5 bases, with 6 bases of the junction left unmatched. Germline V gene data show CDR1 as SGHAT and CDR2 as FQNNGV. The CDR3 loop spans 15 amino acids. RNA extraction and reverse transcription yielded cDNA as sequencing template. The data were produced by immunoSEQ multiplex PCR, yet TCRdb's version contains in-frame clones alone and is incomplete. This table has 200,000 or so clones, 58% appearing once. The source of the sample is a study of CD8+ T cells in alopecia areata. Across the whole study: Treated patients took oral tofacitinib at 5 to 10 mg twice daily. Once tofacitinib had been taken for 6 to 18 months, 6 months off drug followed.

The study's findings and limits: Many of the expanded lesional clones endured in scalp and blood while on tofacitinib.

This sample's treatment: oral pan-JAK inhibitor, 5-10 mg twice daily. Alopecia areata patients had lesional scalp punch biopsies and peripheral blood taken from them. Sequencing used CD4+ T cells sorted from blood, obtained at week 24, from a patient treated with tofacitinib. V and J are TRBV11-2 and TRBJ2-2; 9 bases align to TRBD1. The receptor was isolated from a human donor with alopecia areata. CDR3 nucleotides: TGTGCCAGCAGCGGACAGGGGAGCTGGACCGGGGAGCTGTTTTTT. It encodes CASSGQGSWTGELFF.